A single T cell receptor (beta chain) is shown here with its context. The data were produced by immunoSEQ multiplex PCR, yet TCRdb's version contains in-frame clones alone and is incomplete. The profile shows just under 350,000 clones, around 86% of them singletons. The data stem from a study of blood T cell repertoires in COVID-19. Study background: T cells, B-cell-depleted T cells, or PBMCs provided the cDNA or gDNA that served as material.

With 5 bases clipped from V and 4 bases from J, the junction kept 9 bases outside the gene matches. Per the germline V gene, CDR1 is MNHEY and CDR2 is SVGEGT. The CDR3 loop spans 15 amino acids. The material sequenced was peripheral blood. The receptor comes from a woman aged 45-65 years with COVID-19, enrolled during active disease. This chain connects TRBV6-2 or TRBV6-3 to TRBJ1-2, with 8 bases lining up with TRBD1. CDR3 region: CASSRSGGAGYGYTF. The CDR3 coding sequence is TGTGCCAGCAGTCGTTCAGGGGGCGCGGGCTATGGCTACACCTTC.